These 28 T cell receptor beta chains originate from one sample sequenced in a study of shared clonotypes between healthy human individuals. Terminally differentiated effector memory CD45RA+ cells were excluded by CCR7 positive selection of CD45RO-negative cells. Using immunoSEQ multiplex PCR, the repertoire was profiled, and TCRdb retains in-frame clones only, with some absent. The table shows about 820,000 clones, with 85% to 95% occurring only once. Sequencing was carried out using naive CD8+ T cells sorted from blood. These receptors all come from a man aged 25-45 years in good health.

The CDR3 loop is CASSIDLGYESTQYF. The CDR3 DNA reads TGTGCCAGTAGTATAGATCTGGGCTACGAGTCGACCCAGTACTTC. The J gene is TRBJ2-5, the V gene TRBV19, with no clear D. Germline V gene lookup returns CDR1 LNHDA and CDR2 SQIVND (reference sequence). CDR3 size: 15 residues. V dropped 0 bases and J dropped 7 bases, with 15 bases sitting between them.

V usage is TRBV2 and J usage is TRBJ2-1; possibly TRBD1 for D (6 bases). Trimming took 10 bases from V and 3 from J, leaving 16 bases between them. The CDR3 runs 14 residues. CDR1 SNHLY and CDR2 FYNNEI come from the germline V gene. CDR3 nucleotide sequence: TGTGCCACCGACACAGGGAAACTCTACAATGAGCAGTTCTTC. This sequence encodes CATDTGKLYNEQFF. The full variable domain, rest sourced from reference TRBV2 and TRBJ2-1, is EPEVTQTPSHQVTQMGQEVILRCVPISNHLYFYWYRQILGQKVEFLVSFYNNEISEKSEIFDDQFSVERPDGSNFTLKIRSTKLEDSAMYFCATDTGKLYNEQFFGPGTRLTVL.

The chain has TRBV7-9 and TRBJ1-1, with D hard to call. Deletions cut 5 bases from V and 2 bases from J, with 15 bases between. Looked up from germline, CDR1 is SEHNR and CDR2 is FQNEAQ (reference sequence). This CDR3 has 15 amino acids. The CDR3 sequence: CASSLWEGLNTEAFF. The CDR3 coding sequence is TGTGCCAGCAGCCTCTGGGAGGGATTAAACACTGAAGCTTTCTTT.

The chain joins TRBV9 to TRBJ2-5, with D possibly being TRBD1 (6 bases). Germline assignment: CDR1 SGDLS and CDR2 YYNGEE. CDR3 size: 15 residues. V lost 0 bases and J lost 5, with 14 bases in between. CDR3 in DNA: TGTGCCAGCAGCGTAGAATGGGGGCAATGGGAGACCCAGTACTTC. Encoded protein: CASSVEWGQWETQYF.

The chain is built from TRBV5-5 and TRBJ2-7; 8 bases line up with TRBD1. Germline lookup yields CDR1 SGHKS and CDR2 YYEKEE (reference sequence). Unmatched junction bases numbered 12, after V lost 4 bases and J lost 3 bases. The CDR3 runs to 16 residues. CDR3 protein: CASSPRRGQAYYEQYF. The CDR3 region has the DNA TGTGCCAGCAGCCCCCGGCGGGGACAGGCCTACTACGAGCAGTACTTC. Looking up the rest from reference TRBV5-5 and TRBJ2-7 gives the full variable domain: DAGVTQSPTHLIKTRGQQVTLRCSPISGHKSVSWYQQVLGQGPQFIFQYYEKEERGRGNFPDRFSARQFPNYSSELNVNALLLGDSALYLCASSPRRGQAYYEQYFGPGTRLTVT.

The chain couples TRBV25-1 to TRBJ2-3; D perhaps matches TRBD2 (6 bases). Between the trimmed V and J ends, which lost 4 bases and 6 bases, there was a span of 8 bases. The length of the CDR3 is 12 residues. The germline CDR1 and CDR2 sequences are MGHDK and SYGVNS. This chain's CDR3 is CASSGLVDTQYF. As DNA, the CDR3 is TGTGCCAGCAGTGGACTAGTGGATACGCAGTATTTT.

The chain carries TRBV4-1 and TRBJ2-7, with TRBD1 as a possible D gene (5 bases). This CDR3 contains 14 residues. Between the trimmed V and J ends, which lost 4 bases and 6 bases, there was a span of 16 bases. CDR1 MGHRA and CDR2 YSYEKL come from the germline V gene. The CDR3 region is CASSRPDKETEQYF. The CDR3 DNA reads TGCGCCAGCAGCCGACCGGACAAAGAGACCGAGCAGTACTTC.

The V and J genes are TRBV5-6 and TRBJ2-7, with TRBD2 identical over 12 bases. Trimming cost V 3 bases and J 2 bases; bases outside gene matches: 3. The CDR3 has 15 residues. Germline CDR1 and CDR2: SGHDT and YYEEEE. In DNA form, the CDR3 reads TGTGCCAGCAGCTCAGGACTAGCGGGAACCTACGAGCAGTACTTC. Residues: CASSSGLAGTYEQYF.

This clone was seen a single time. The chain recombines TRBV28 with TRBJ2-3; 12 bases agree with TRBD2. The V gene's germline CDR1 is MDHEN and CDR2 SYDVKM. The CDR3 totals 16 residues. J gave up 2 bases and V 8 bases, and 8 bases lay outside the gene matches. The CDR3 nucleotides are TGTGCCAGCGCAGGACTAGCGGGACCCACCACAGATACGCAGTATTTT. Amino acid sequence: CASAGLAGPTTDTQYF.

The chain employs TRBV6-6 and TRBJ2-7, with TRBD1 as a possible D gene (7 bases). The V gene's germline CDR1 is MNHNY and CDR2 SVGAGI (reference sequence). The CDR3 has 15 amino acids. Trimming cost V 1 base and J 4 bases, with 14 bases left between them. The CDR3 loop is CASSYYRGGGYEQYF. CDR3 DNA: TGTGCCAGCAGTTACTACAGGGGAGGCGGATACGAGCAGTACTTC.

The chain uses TRBV4-1 and TRBJ2-1; 7 bases are a match to TRBD2. The V segment lost 4 bases and the J segment 10 bases; nucleotides outside the gene matches: 13. Germline CDR1 reads MGHRA; CDR2 reads YSYEKL. CDR3 length: 15 amino acids. The CDR3 region is CASSPRLASIGEQFF. The CDR3 DNA reads TGCGCCAGCAGCCCCAGACTAGCCTCCATAGGAGAGCAGTTCTTC.

The chain recombines TRBV14 with TRBJ1-2; no reliable D call. Germline loops: CDR1 SGHDN, CDR2 FVKESK. This CDR3 has 14 residues. V gave up 2 bases and J gave up 7 bases, with 14 bases separating them. This CDR3 reads CASSQSFPGSGYTF. The CDR3 DNA is TGTGCCAGCAGCCAAAGCTTCCCAGGAAGTGGCTACACCTTC.

The chain couples TRBV27 to TRBJ1-4; D not resolved. The CDR3 is made up of 12 amino acids. V lost 4 bases and J 7 bases, leaving 7 bases between the germline ends. CDR1 MNHEY and CDR2 SMNVEV come from the germline V gene (reference sequence). CDR3 nucleotides: TGTGCCAGCAGTTCGGGCCCTGAAAAACTGTTTTTT. Its translation is CASSSGPEKLFF.

The chain uses TRBV5-1 and TRBJ2-6; D is possibly TRBD2 (6 bases). V lost 0 bases and J 0 bases, leaving 7 bases between the germline ends. The CDR3 consists of 16 residues. CDR1 and CDR2 (germline): SGHRS, YFSETQ. CDR3 region: CASSLVSGSGANVLTF. The CDR3 coding sequence is TGCGCCAGCAGCTTGGTTAGCGGCTCTGGGGCCAACGTCCTGACTTTC.

This chain connects TRBV18 to TRBJ1-1; weak D call: TRBD1 (5 bases). The germline V gene has CDR1 KGHSH and CDR2 LQKENI. The CDR3 sequence is 15 residues long. Trimming stripped 4 bases from V and 6 bases from J, with 18 bases between. The CDR3 here is CASSRGGVGWPEAFF. CDR3 nucleotides: TGTGCCAGCTCACGAGGAGGGGTTGGGTGGCCTGAAGCTTTCTTT. The entire variable domain, with the rest obtained from reference TRBV18 and TRBJ1-1, is as follows: NAGVMQNPRHLVRRRGQEARLRCSPMKGHSHVYWYRQLPEEGLKFMVYLQKENIIDESGMPKERFSAEFPKEGPSILRIQQVVRGDSAAYFCASSRGGVGWPEAFFGQGTRLTVV.

This sequence joins TRBV7-3 and TRBJ2-1; weak D call: TRBD2 (6 bases). Germline V lookup: CDR1 SGHTA, CDR2 FQGTGA. The V gene lost 5 bases and the J gene lost 6 bases, with 11 bases spanning the gap. The CDR3 totals 13 residues. CDR3 DNA sequence: TGTGCCAGCAGCCCCTTGGGGGGCAATGAGCAGTTCTTC. Its translation: CASSPLGGNEQFF.

The gene calls are TRBV15 and TRBJ2-1; D perhaps matches TRBD2 (5 bases). V dropped 8 bases and J dropped 4 bases, with 21 bases sitting between them. Germline CDR1 LNHNV, CDR2 YYDKDF (reference sequence). This CDR3 is 16 amino acids long. The chain's CDR3 is CATLRPDAGGYNEQFF. CDR3 in DNA: TGTGCCACCCTCAGACCGGACGCCGGCGGGTACAATGAGCAGTTCTTC.

The chain is built from TRBV6-5 and TRBJ1-1; D unresolved. The CDR3 extends over 11 amino acids. Trimming pared 7 bases from V and 0 bases from J, leaving 3 bases between. Germline CDR1 MNHEY, CDR2 SVGAGI. Here the CDR3 reads CASILNTEAFF. CDR3 in DNA: TGTGCCAGCATTCTGAACACTGAAGCTTTCTTT.

The V call is TRBV28, the J call TRBJ2-6, with D tentatively TRBD2 (5 bases). The CDR3 covers 14 residues. Germline V CDR1 and CDR2: MDHEN, SYDVKM. V gave up 8 bases and J gave up 0 bases, with 8 bases separating them. DNA for the CDR3: TGTGCCAGCCTTGGGAGCTCTGGGGCCAACGTCCTGACTTTC. Its protein is CASLGSSGANVLTF.

This chain uses TRBV2 with TRBJ2-7, with 12 bases identical to TRBD2. The CDR3 contains 16 residues. Germline V gives CDR1 SNHLY, CDR2 FYNNEI. With V trimmed by 6 bases and J by 4 bases, 10 bases remained unmatched. The CDR3 loop reads CASRQPRTSGIYEQYF. The CDR3 bases are TGTGCCAGCAGACAACCGAGGACTAGCGGGATATACGAGCAGTACTTC.

Comments on this clone: Distinct nucleotide sequences in the sample also encode this CDR3. The chain carries TRBV27 and TRBJ2-1; TRBD2 agrees at 8 bases. J lost 0 bases, V lost 4 bases, and 2 bases had no gene match. The CDR3 consists of 15 residues. Germline loops: CDR1 MNHEY, CDR2 SMNVEV (reference sequence). The CDR3 loop is CASSSSGSSYNEQFF. The DNA of the CDR3 is TGTGCCAGCAGTTCGAGCGGGAGCTCCTACAATGAGCAGTTCTTC.

J is TRBJ1-4 and V is TRBV28, with D perhaps TRBD1 (6 bases). CDR1 and CDR2 (germline): MDHEN, SYDVKM. The V end lost 3 bases, the J end lost 0 bases, and 11 bases lay between the germline ends. This CDR3 is 16 amino acids long. The CDR3, as DNA: TGTGCCAGCAGTTTTGAACAGGGTGCAACTAATGAAAAACTGTTTTTT. Its protein is CASSFEQGATNEKLFF.

The rearrangement links TRBV5-5 to TRBJ2-3, with 7 bases lining up with TRBD2. The CDR3 runs 15 residues. CDR1 and CDR2 from the germline V gene are SGHKS and YYEKEE (reference sequence). The V and J ends lost 7 bases and 5 bases, in that order; junction bases with no gene match: 13. In nucleotides, the CDR3 is TGTGCCAGCCCGACGAGGGGAGGGCCGAGAGATACGCAGTATTTT. It is translated as CASPTRGGPRDTQYF.

Regarding this clone: This CDR3 is also generated by other DNA sequences in the sample. The V gene is TRBV18, the J gene TRBJ2-7; possible D gene TRBD1, 6 bases. This CDR3 comprises 15 residues. The V gene's germline CDR1 is KGHSH and CDR2 LQKENI. V gave up 6 bases and J gave up 3 bases, with 18 bases separating them. The CDR3 region is CASSPSGTPYYEQYF. Here the CDR3 DNA reads TGTGCCAGCTCTCCGTCAGGGACACCTTACTACGAGCAGTACTTC.

The chain carries TRBV29-1 and TRBJ2-1; no clear D. The CDR3 consists of 13 residues. Deletions cut 7 bases from V and 6 bases from J, with 16 bases between. Germline CDR1 reads SQVTM; CDR2 reads ANQGSEA. The CDR3 nucleotides are TGCAGCGCGTCCCCTCCCAACGGCAATGAGCAGTTCTTC. Translating gives CSASPPNGNEQFF.

This clone showed up just once. The chain carries TRBV7-6 and TRBJ2-2; weak D call: TRBD2 (5 bases). This CDR3 region has 17 residues. The germline V gene encodes CDR1 SGHVS and CDR2 FNYEAQ. Trimming left V 2 bases short and J 3 bases short, with 16 bases between. CDR3 amino acids: CASSLLARGSDTGELFF. CDR3 nucleotide sequence: TGTGCCAGCAGCTTATTGGCGAGAGGGAGCGACACCGGGGAGCTGTTTTTT.

The chain uses TRBV19 and TRBJ2-7; 7 nucleotides align to TRBD1. Germline assignment: CDR1 LNHDA and CDR2 SQIVND (reference sequence). Trimming cost V 0 bases and J 2 bases; bases outside gene matches: 4. The CDR3 runs 15 residues. CDR3 residues: CASSIDGTVAYEQYF. The CDR3 DNA reads TGTGCCAGTAGTATAGATGGGACAGTAGCCTACGAGCAGTACTTC.

This clone has just one count. CDR3 DNA sequence: TGTGCCAGCACCAAACTAAATCCCGGGGGGTTTTTCGGGGAGCTGTTTTTT. It codes for CASTKLNPGGFFGELFF. V is TRBV7-8 and J is TRBJ2-2; 7 positions agree with TRBD2. CDR1 and CDR2 (germline): SGHVS, FQNEAQ. Unmatched junction bases numbered 18, after V lost 7 bases and J lost 7 bases. The CDR3 consists of 17 residues. The complete variable domain, with remaining parts taken from reference TRBV7-8 and TRBJ2-2, reads GAGVSQSPRYKVAKRGQDVALRCDPISGHVSLFWYQQALGQGPEFLTYFQNEAQLDKSGLPSDRFFAERPEGSVSTLKIQRTQQEDSAVYLCASTKLNPGGFFGELFFGEGSRLTVL.